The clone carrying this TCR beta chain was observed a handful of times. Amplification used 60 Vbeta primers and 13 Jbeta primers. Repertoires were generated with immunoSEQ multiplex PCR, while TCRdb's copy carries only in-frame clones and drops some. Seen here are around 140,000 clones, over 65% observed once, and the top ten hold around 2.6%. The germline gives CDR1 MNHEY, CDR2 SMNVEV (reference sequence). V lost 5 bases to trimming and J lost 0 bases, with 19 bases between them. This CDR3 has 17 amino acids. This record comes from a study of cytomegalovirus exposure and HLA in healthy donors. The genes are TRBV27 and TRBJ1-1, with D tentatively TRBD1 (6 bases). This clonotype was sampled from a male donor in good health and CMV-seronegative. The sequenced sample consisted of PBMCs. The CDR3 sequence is CASSLGGLAKMNTEAFF. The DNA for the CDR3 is TGTGCCAGCAGTCTAGGGGGACTAGCCAAAATGAACACTGAAGCTTTCTTT.